Each of the 22 T cell receptor beta chains below was sequenced from the same sample in a study of CD8+ T cells in alopecia areata. Reverse transcription of extracted RNA yielded cDNA, which provided the sequencing template. The protocol was immunoSEQ multiplex PCR, while the TCRdb copy is restricted to in-frame clones and leaves out a portion. The sample consists of roughly 150,000 clones, 55% of them appearing once. Material: CD4+ T cells sorted from blood. Receptors originate from a human donor in good health.

The rearrangement links TRBV30 to TRBJ2-1; 14 bases are a match to TRBD2. V lost 3 bases and J lost 1; bases outside the gene matches: 8. Germline CDR1 is GTSNPN and CDR2 is SVGIG (reference sequence). The CDR3 consists of 18 residues. The DNA of the CDR3 is TGTGCCTGGAGGAAGGGACTAGCGGGAGTGGTGTCCTACAATGAGCAGTTCTTC. Its protein is CAWRKGLAGVVSYNEQFF.

This sequence joins TRBV9 and TRBJ2-7; a weak D match, TRBD2 (7 bases). CDR1 and CDR2 (germline): SGDLS, YYNGEE. The CDR3 totals 15 residues. Trimming cost V 4 bases and J 3 bases, with 17 bases left between them. The CDR3 loop is CASSFQGGDNYEQYF. The CDR3 DNA sequence: TGTGCCAGCAGCTTCCAAGGGGGGGATAACTACGAGCAGTACTTC.

This chain links TRBV10-3 with TRBJ2-7; tentative D call: TRBD2 (6 bases). Deletions cut 10 bases from V and 3 bases from J, with 19 bases between. Germline lookup yields CDR1 ENHRY and CDR2 SYGVKD. The CDR3 has 14 amino acids. CDR3: CATKTSGSIYEQYF. DNA for the CDR3: TGTGCCACAAAAACGTCCGGGAGTATCTACGAGCAGTACTTC.

The gene calls are TRBV4-1 and TRBJ2-1, with D perhaps assigned TRBD1 or TRBD2 (5 bases each). The CDR3 is made up of 13 amino acids. Deletions cut 1 base from V and 16 bases from J, with 17 bases between. CDR1 is MGHRA, CDR2 YSYEKL, per germline. CDR3: CASSQGSTGTHFF. The DNA for the CDR3 is TGCGCCAGCAGCCAAGGTTCCACCGGGACCCACTTCTTC.

CDR3 residues: CASSRRFNTEAFF. CDR3 DNA: TGTGCCAGCAGCCGCCGGTTCAACACTGAAGCTTTCTTT. This chain uses TRBV7-9 with TRBJ1-1; D ambiguous. The CDR3 has 13 amino acids. From germline, CDR1 is SEHNR and CDR2 FQNEAQ (reference sequence). V dropped 5 bases and J dropped 2 bases, with 9 bases sitting between them.

The chain links TRBV5-6 to TRBJ1-4, with TRBD1 identical over 7 bases. V gave up 4 bases and J gave up 5 bases; unmatched junction bases: 5. The CDR3 is made up of 14 amino acids. Germline lookup yields CDR1 SGHDT and CDR2 YYEEEE. CDR3 amino acids: CASSHRTGNEKLFF. The CDR3 nucleotides are TGTGCCAGCAGCCACCGGACAGGAAATGAAAAACTGTTTTTT.

This clone was counted a few times. CDR3: CSGQDPNTEAFF. The DNA for the CDR3 is TGCAGCGGACAGGATCCGAACACTGAAGCTTTCTTT. This chain uses TRBV29-1 with TRBJ1-1; D perhaps matches TRBD1 (6 bases). Trimming pared 7 bases from V and 1 base from J, leaving 10 bases between. This CDR3 region has 12 residues. CDR1 and CDR2 (germline): SQVTM, ANQGSEA.

The rearrangement links TRBV29-1 to TRBJ2-5, with TRBD1 matching over 8 bases. Germline V gene data show CDR1 as SQVTM and CDR2 as ANQGSEA. Trimming at V came to 7 bases and at J to 5 bases, leaving 6 bases not matched to a gene. The CDR3 covers 12 residues. The CDR3, as DNA: TGCAGCGGTGACAGGGGTCGGGAGACCCAGTACTTC. It specifies CSGDRGRETQYF.

Concerning this clone: Sequence at one end of the junction differs from germline and may be a read error. The chain is built from TRBV30 and TRBJ2-3; 10 bases map to TRBD2. The CDR3 is 10 amino acids. In germline, CDR1 is GTSNPN, CDR2 SVGIG (reference sequence). The CDR3 loop reads CAWRLAGVLF. In DNA form, the CDR3 reads TGTGCCTGGAGGCTAGCGGGAGTCCTTTTT.

The rearrangement joins TRBV29-1 to TRBJ1-2, with TRBD1 matching 7 bases. The CDR3 runs to 13 residues. V shed 6 bases and J 7 bases; nucleotides not matched to a gene: 11. Germline V gene sequence: CDR1 SQVTM, CDR2 ANQGSEA. This CDR3 reads CSVAEGAWFGYTF. The CDR3 DNA follows: TGCAGCGTCGCAGAGGGGGCCTGGTTTGGCTACACCTTC.

The rearrangement links TRBV10-2 to TRBJ2-3, with 7 bases fitting TRBD1. Per germline, CDR1 WSHSY and CDR2 SAAADI. This CDR3 contains 13 residues. V trimming: 10 bases; J trimming: 3 bases; junction bases outside the gene matches: 7. DNA for the CDR3: TGCGCCACCTCGACAGGGTTTACAGATACGCAGTATTTT. Amino acids: CATSTGFTDTQYF.

The chain employs TRBV5-6 and TRBJ2-5; the D gene is possibly TRBD2 (5 bases). Germline V gives CDR1 SGHDT, CDR2 YYEEEE. This CDR3 has 13 amino acids. V lost 4 bases and J 2 bases, leaving 9 bases between the germline ends. The chain's CDR3 is CASSRGGQETQYF. Written as DNA, the CDR3 is TGTGCCAGCAGCCGAGGAGGTCAAGAGACCCAGTACTTC.

This clone has only a few counts. The chain joins TRBV29-1 to TRBJ1-5, with D perhaps matching TRBD1 (6 bases). Deletions cut 3 bases from V and 7 bases from J, with 13 bases between. CDR1 and CDR2 (germline): SQVTM, ANQGSEA. The CDR3 runs to 13 residues. The CDR3 nucleotides are TGCAGCGTTGATTGGGGGGGCGGACAGCCCCAGCATTTT. Translated, it gives CSVDWGGGQPQHF. Using reference TRBV29-1 and TRBJ1-5 for the parts outside the CDR3, the full variable domain is SAVISQKPSRDICQRGTSLTIQCQVDSQVTMMFWYRQQPGQSLTLIATANQGSEATYESGFVIDKFPISRPNLTFSTLTVSNMSPEDSSIYLCSVDWGGGQPQHFGDGTRLSIL.

This clone has just a few counts. The V call is TRBV7-2, the J call TRBJ2-2, with D hard to call. Per germline, CDR1 SGHTA and CDR2 FQGNSA. Trimming left V 1 base short and J 2 bases short, with 5 bases between. The CDR3 totals 14 residues. CDR3 loop: CASSLGLNTGELFF. The CDR3 DNA is TGTGCCAGCAGCTTAGGACTCAACACCGGGGAGCTGTTTTTT.

The chain joins TRBV28 to TRBJ2-6; D remains ambiguous. The CDR3 contains 15 residues. The germline V gene has CDR1 MDHEN and CDR2 SYDVKM. V was cut by 5 bases and J by 4 bases, with 12 bases left in between. This CDR3 is CASSREWLGANVLTF. The DNA of the CDR3 is TGTGCCAGCAGTCGCGAGTGGTTAGGGGCCAACGTCCTGACTTTC.

J is TRBJ2-7 and V is TRBV5-5; no clear D. The germline V and J ends were trimmed by 4 bases and 5 bases, with 10 bases remaining between them. The CDR3 consists of 12 residues. Germline V gene data show CDR1 as SGHKS and CDR2 as YYEKEE (reference sequence). The CDR3 spells CASSLGPHEQYF. For the CDR3, the DNA is TGTGCCAGCAGCCTAGGTCCCCACGAGCAGTACTTC. The whole variable domain, filled in from reference TRBV5-5 and TRBJ2-7, reads DAGVTQSPTHLIKTRGQQVTLRCSPISGHKSVSWYQQVLGQGPQFIFQYYEKEERGRGNFPDRFSARQFPNYSSELNVNALLLGDSALYLCASSLGPHEQYFGPGTRLTVT.

This clone was detected a few times. The chain recombines TRBV30 with TRBJ2-7; 8 positions match TRBD2. Trimming cost V 2 bases and J 2 bases; bases outside gene matches: 14. The V gene's germline CDR1 is GTSNPN and CDR2 SVGIG (reference sequence). The CDR3 has 17 amino acids. In DNA form, the CDR3 reads TGTGCCTGGAGTATAGGGTTTACTAGCGGCCCAACCTACGAGCAGTACTTC. The encoded protein is CAWSIGFTSGPTYEQYF.

The chain links TRBV7-2 to TRBJ2-5; perhaps TRBD2 as D (6 bases). The germline V and J ends were trimmed by 3 bases and 5 bases, with 10 bases remaining between them. The CDR3 loop spans 13 amino acids. The germline CDR1 and CDR2 sequences are SGHTA and FQGNSA. CDR3 residues: CASSFTGSETQYF. CDR3 sequence (DNA): TGTGCCAGCAGCTTCACCGGGAGTGAGACCCAGTACTTC. The whole variable domain, filled in from reference TRBV7-2 and TRBJ2-5, reads GAGVSQSPSNKVTEKGKDVELRCDPISGHTALYWYRQSLGQGLEFLIYFQGNSAPDKSGLPSDRFSAERTGGSVSTLTIQRTQQEDSAVYLCASSFTGSETQYFGPGTRLLVL.

The rearrangement links TRBV5-1 to TRBJ2-7, with D possibly matching TRBD1 (6 bases). The CDR3 loop spans 14 amino acids. Germline assignment: CDR1 SGHRS and CDR2 YFSETQ. Trimming pared 5 bases from V and 5 bases from J, leaving 17 bases between. In nucleotides, the CDR3 is TGCGCCAGCAGGCTTCGGGACATTCCTCACGAGCAGTACTTC. This gives the protein CASRLRDIPHEQYF.

The rearrangement links TRBV18 to TRBJ1-1; 7 nucleotides align to TRBD1. Germline trimming cut 6 bases from V and 7 bases from J; bases unmatched to any gene: 2. Germline CDR1 reads KGHSH; CDR2 reads LQKENI. This CDR3 region has 11 residues. The CDR3 DNA reads as TGTGCCAGCTCTCACAGGGGTGAAGCTTTCTTT. Translated, it gives CASSHRGEAFF.

The chain is built from TRBV18 and TRBJ2-2; D perhaps matches TRBD1 (6 bases). CDR3 size: 14 residues. Trimming left V 3 bases short and J 5 bases short, with 10 bases between. CDR1 and CDR2 (germline): KGHSH, LQKENI. The CDR3 region is CASSPRTGTGELFF. The CDR3 bases are TGTGCCAGCTCACCTAGAACAGGGACCGGGGAGCTGTTTTTT.

J is TRBJ2-1 and V is TRBV27, with TRBD2 matching 16 bases. Germline assignment: CDR1 MNHEY and CDR2 SMNVEV (reference sequence). Unmatched junction bases numbered 7, after V lost 5 bases and J lost 9 bases. The CDR3 runs 16 residues. DNA of the CDR3: TGTGCCAGCAGTCCCGGGACTAGCGGGAGGGCCAGTGAGCAGTTCTTC. This codes for CASSPGTSGRASEQFF.